This T cell receptor beta chain was recovered during a study of blood T cell repertoires in COVID-19. Study at large: Samples came from the United States, Italy and Spain, spanning acute and convalescent COVID-19. PBMCs, B-cell-depleted T cells, or T cells were the source of the cDNA or gDNA that made up the material.

Original processing notes: For nucleated cells, counts were estimated from reference gene primer amplification. The assay was immunoSEQ multiplex PCR, and TCRdb's table has in-frame clones only and misses some. V and J calls and clone size follow that table, whereas D and trimming were derived from the DNA. Of a few hundred thousand clones listed, 70% to 90% are singletons. This TCR was recovered from a woman aged 70-85 years with active or convalescent COVID-19. Sequencing input: peripheral blood.

CDR3 nucleotide sequence: TGTGCCAGCAGCGTAGGCAGCGGGGGCTTAAACATTCAGTACTTC. Its translation is CASSVGSGGLNIQYF. The V gene is TRBV9, the J gene TRBJ2-4; 8 bases are shared with TRBD2. The CDR3 extends over 15 amino acids. The junction had 5 bases not matched to a gene; V was cut back by 0 bases and J by 6 bases. Germline V gene lookup returns CDR1 SGDLS and CDR2 YYNGEE.